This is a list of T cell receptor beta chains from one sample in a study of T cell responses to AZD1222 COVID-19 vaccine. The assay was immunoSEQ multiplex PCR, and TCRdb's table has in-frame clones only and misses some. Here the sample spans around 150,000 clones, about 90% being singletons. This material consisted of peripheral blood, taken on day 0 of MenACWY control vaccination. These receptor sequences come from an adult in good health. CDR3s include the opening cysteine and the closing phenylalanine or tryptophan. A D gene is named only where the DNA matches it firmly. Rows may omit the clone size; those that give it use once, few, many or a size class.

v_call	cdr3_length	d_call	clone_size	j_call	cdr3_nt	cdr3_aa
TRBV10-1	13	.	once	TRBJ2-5	TGCGCCAGCAGTGAGGACAGGCGAGAGACCCAGTACTTC	CASSEDRRETQYF
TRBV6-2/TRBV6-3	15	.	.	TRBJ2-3	TGTGCCAGCAGCAGCCTCAGGGGGAGGTCAGATACGCAGTATTTT	CASSSLRGRSDTQYF
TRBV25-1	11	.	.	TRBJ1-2	TGTGCCAGCGAATACGGTAAAGGCTACACCTTC	CASEYGKGYTF
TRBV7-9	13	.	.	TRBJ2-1	TGTGCCAGCAGCTTAGGGGGTTGGACCGAGCAGTTCTTC	CASSLGGWTEQFF
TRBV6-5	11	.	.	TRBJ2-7	TGTGCCAGCAGACAGGGCTACGAGCAGTACTTC	CASRQGYEQYF
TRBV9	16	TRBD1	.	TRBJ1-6	TGTGCCAGCAGCGTTGGACAGGGGATGCAAAATTCACCCCTCCACTTT	CASSVGQGMQNSPLHF
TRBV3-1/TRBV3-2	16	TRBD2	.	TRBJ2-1	TGTGCCAGCAGCCAAGACTTAGCGGGATGGGGCAATGAGCAGTTCTTC	CASSQDLAGWGNEQFF
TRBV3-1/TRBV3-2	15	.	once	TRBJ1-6	TGTGCCAGCAGCCTTGGGGGGGGAATTAATTCACCCCTCCACTTT	CASSLGGGINSPLHF
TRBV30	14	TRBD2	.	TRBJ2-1	TGTGCCTGGAGGGTTGTTAGCGGGAAGGGTGAGCAGTTCTTC	CAWRVVSGKGEQFF
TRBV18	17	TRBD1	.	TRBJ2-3	TGTGCCAGCTCATTCGGATACAGGGGAAGGCCCACAGATACGCAGTATTTT	CASSFGYRGRPTDTQYF
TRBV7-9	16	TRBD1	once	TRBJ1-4	TGTGCCAGCAGCTTCACATTACAGGGGTCGGATGAAAAACTGTTTTTT	CASSFTLQGSDEKLFF
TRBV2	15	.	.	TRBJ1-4	TGTGCCAGCCATCCCGGGACTGGCTCTAATGAAAAACTGTTTTTT	CASHPGTGSNEKLFF
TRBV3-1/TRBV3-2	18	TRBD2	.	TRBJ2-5	TGTGCCAGCAGCCAGTTCCTAGCGGGAGGGTTAAGGAGGGAGACCCAGTACTTC	CASSQFLAGGLRRETQYF
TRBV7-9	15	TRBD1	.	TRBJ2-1	TGTGCCAGCAGCTGGAGGACAGGGGCGATCGATGAGCAGTTCTTC	CASSWRTGAIDEQFF
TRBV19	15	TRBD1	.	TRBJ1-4	TGTGCCAGTAGTACGCAGGGGGCCACGAATGAAAAACTGTTTTTT	CASSTQGATNEKLFF
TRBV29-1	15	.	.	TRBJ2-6	TGCAGCGTTCAATGGGGGCCCTCTGGGGCCAACGTCCTGACTTTC	CSVQWGPSGANVLTF
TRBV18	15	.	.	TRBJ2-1	TGTGCCAGCTCACGGGGGGACCCGGCCTACAATGAGCAGTTCTTC	CASSRGDPAYNEQFF
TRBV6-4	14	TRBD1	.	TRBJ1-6	TGTGCCAGCAGAATCGGGACAGCAAATTCACCCCTCCACTTT	CASRIGTANSPLHF
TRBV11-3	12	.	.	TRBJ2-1	TGTGCCAGCAGCCGACCGGGACTGAGTACTCTCTTC	CASSRPGLSTLF
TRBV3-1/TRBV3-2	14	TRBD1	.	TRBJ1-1	TGTGCCAGCAGCACCGGGACAGGGGGCGCGGGAGCTTTCTTT	CASSTGTGGAGAFF
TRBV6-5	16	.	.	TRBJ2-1	TGTGCCAGCAGTTACTCGATAGGACCCGTAAGCAATGAGCAGTTCTTC	CASSYSIGPVSNEQFF
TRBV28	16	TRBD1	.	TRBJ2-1	TGTGCCAGCAGGCCGAGGACAGGGGTATCCTACAATGAGCAGTTCTTC	CASRPRTGVSYNEQFF
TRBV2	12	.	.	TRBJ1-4	TGTGCCAGCAGCGATGGACAGACAAAACTGTTTTTT	CASSDGQTKLFF
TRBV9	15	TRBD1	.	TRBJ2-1	TGTGCCAGCAGTGAACAGGGGGCAGGGTTGAATGGGCAGTTCTTC	CASSEQGAGLNGQFF
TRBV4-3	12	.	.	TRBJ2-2	TGCGCCAGCAGCCAACTCGCCGGGGAGCTGTTTTTT	CASSQLAGELFF
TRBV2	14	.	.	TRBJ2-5	TGTGCCAGCAGCGTCGAAAGGAGACAAGAGACCCAGTACTTC	CASSVERRQETQYF
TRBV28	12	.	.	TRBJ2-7	TGTGCCAGCAGTTTCGCTTTCTACGAGCAGTACTTC	CASSFAFYEQYF
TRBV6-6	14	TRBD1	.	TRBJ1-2	TGTGCCAGCAGAACGGGACAGGGGGCCTATGGCTACACCTTC	CASRTGQGAYGYTF
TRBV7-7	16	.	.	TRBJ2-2	TGTGCTAGCAGCTTAGGGGCCCCGGGGCACACCGGGGAGCTGTTTTTT	CASSLGAPGHTGELFF
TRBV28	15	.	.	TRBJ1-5	TGTGCCAGCAGTCCCACCGGGCTGGGCAATCAGCCCCAGCATTTT	CASSPTGLGNQPQHF
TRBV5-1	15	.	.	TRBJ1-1	TGCGCCAGCAGCCCCTCCCGGGACATGAACACTGAAGCTTTCTTT	CASSPSRDMNTEAFF
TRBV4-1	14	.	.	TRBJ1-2	TGCGCCAGCAGCCAAGAATCTGCGCTCTATGGCTACACCTTC	CASSQESALYGYTF
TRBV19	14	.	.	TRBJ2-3	TGTGCCAGTAGTCCTTCACGGGGCCGAGATACGCAGTATTTT	CASSPSRGRDTQYF
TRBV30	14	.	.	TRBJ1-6	TGTGCCTGGAGTGTCGGAGGTTTTGATTCACCCCTCCACTTT	CAWSVGGFDSPLHF
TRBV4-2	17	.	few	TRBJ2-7	TGTGCCAGCAGCCATCACAATGGACTATCGCGCCCCTACGAGCAGTACTTC	CASSHHNGLSRPYEQYF
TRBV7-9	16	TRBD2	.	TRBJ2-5	TGTGCCAGCAGCTTGGGAAATAGCGGGAGTAGAGAGACCCAGTACTTC	CASSLGNSGSRETQYF
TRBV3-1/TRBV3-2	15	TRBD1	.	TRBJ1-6	TGTGCCAGCAGTGACAGGGGGCGACGCAATTCACCCCTCCACTTT	CASSDRGRRNSPLHF
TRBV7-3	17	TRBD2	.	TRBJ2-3	TGTGCCAGCAGCTTAGGTGCCGGGACTAGCCGCACAGATACGCAGTATTTT	CASSLGAGTSRTDTQYF
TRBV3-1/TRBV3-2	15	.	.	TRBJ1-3	TGTGCCAGCAGCCAAGGGCGGGGGTCTGGAAACACCATATATTTT	CASSQGRGSGNTIYF